The clone carrying this TCR beta chain showed up just a few times. Participants reported their clinical history, and cohort assignment relied on those reports. Symptom resolution, clearance, or two negative PCRs marked donors in Cohort 3 as recovered. The sample belongs to a study of blood T cell repertoires in COVID-19. Study-level information: Sources were T cells, B-cell-depleted T cells, or PBMCs; the material itself was cDNA or gDNA.

The CDR3 loop spans 14 amino acids. V dropped 4 bases and J dropped 5 bases, with 15 bases sitting between them. The germline gives CDR1 SGHDT, CDR2 YYEEEE. Original handling: Reference gene primer amplification yielded estimated nucleated cell counts. The data were produced by immunoSEQ multiplex PCR, yet TCRdb's version contains in-frame clones alone and is incomplete. D and trimming were read from the DNA, whereas the V and J calls and clone size are those reported in that table. The table includes 300,000 to 350,000 clones, approximately 89% detected once. Sequenced input: PBMCs or T cells enriched from blood (not recorded which). The gene calls are TRBV5-6 and TRBJ1-1, with D perhaps matching TRBD1 (6 bases). The sequence derives from a man in his thirties or forties who had recovered from COVID-19. The CDR3 sequence: CASSNTGTRTEAFF. The CDR3 bases are TGTGCCAGCAGCAACACCGGGACACGGACTGAAGCTTTCTTT.